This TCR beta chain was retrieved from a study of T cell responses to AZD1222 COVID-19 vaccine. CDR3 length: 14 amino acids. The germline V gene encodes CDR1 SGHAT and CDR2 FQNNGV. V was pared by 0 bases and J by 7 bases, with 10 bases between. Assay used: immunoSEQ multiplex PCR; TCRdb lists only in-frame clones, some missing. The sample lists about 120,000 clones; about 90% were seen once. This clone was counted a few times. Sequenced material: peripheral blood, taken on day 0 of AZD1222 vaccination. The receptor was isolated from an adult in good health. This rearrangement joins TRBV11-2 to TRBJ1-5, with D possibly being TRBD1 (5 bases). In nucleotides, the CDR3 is TGTGCCAGCAGCTTAGATCCAGGGACCCAGCCCCAGCATTTT. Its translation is CASSLDPGTQPQHF.